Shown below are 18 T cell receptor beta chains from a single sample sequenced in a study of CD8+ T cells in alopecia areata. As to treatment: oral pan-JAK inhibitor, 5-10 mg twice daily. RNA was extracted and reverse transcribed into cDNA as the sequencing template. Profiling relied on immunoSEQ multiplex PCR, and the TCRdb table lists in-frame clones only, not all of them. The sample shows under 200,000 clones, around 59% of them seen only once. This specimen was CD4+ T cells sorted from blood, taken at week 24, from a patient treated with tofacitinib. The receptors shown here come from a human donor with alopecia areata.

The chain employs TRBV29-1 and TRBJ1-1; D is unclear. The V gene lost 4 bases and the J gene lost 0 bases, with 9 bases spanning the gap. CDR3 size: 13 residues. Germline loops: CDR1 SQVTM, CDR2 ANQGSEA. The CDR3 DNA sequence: TGCAGCGTTGTGAGGGTTTTGAACACTGAAGCTTTCTTT. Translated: CSVVRVLNTEAFF.

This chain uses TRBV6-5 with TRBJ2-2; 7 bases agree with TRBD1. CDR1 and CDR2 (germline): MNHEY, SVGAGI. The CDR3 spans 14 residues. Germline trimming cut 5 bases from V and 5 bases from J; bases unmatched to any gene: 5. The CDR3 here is CASSDRAWTGELFF. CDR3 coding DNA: TGTGCCAGCAGTGACAGGGCGTGGACCGGGGAGCTGTTTTTT.

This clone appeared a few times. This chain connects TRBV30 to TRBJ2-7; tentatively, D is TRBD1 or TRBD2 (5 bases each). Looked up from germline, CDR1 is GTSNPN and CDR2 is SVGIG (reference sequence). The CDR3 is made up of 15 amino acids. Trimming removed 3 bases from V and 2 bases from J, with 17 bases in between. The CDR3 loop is CAWSPLWGYTYEQYF. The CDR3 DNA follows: TGTGCCTGGAGCCCCCTTTGGGGGTACACCTACGAGCAGTACTTC.

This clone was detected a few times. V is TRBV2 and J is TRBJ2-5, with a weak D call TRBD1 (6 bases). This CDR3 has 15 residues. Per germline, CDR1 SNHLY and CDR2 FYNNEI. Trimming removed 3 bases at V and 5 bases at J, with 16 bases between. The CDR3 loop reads CASSEGAGSGETQYF. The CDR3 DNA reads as TGTGCCAGCAGTGAGGGGGCAGGGTCCGGCGAGACCCAGTACTTC.

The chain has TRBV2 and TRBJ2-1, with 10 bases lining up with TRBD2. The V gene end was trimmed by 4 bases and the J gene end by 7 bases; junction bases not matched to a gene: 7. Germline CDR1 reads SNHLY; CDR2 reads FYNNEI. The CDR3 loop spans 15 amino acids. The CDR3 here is CASSALSGGANEQFF. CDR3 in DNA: TGTGCCAGCAGTGCGCTAAGCGGGGGGGCGAATGAGCAGTTCTTC.

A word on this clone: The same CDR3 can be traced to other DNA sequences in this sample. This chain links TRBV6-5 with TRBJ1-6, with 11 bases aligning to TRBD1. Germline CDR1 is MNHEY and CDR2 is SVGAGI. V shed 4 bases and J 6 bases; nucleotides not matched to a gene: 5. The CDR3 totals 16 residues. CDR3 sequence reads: CASSSGTGGFNSPLHF. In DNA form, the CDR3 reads TGTGCCAGCAGTTCCGGGACAGGGGGTTTTAATTCACCCCTCCACTTT.

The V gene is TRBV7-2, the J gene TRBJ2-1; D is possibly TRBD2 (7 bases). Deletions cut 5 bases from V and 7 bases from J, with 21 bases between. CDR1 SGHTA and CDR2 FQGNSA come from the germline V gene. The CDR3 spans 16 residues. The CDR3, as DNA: TGTGCCAGCAGCCCGGCGAGGGGGGGAGGCTTTAATGAGCAGTTCTTC. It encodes CASSPARGGGFNEQFF.

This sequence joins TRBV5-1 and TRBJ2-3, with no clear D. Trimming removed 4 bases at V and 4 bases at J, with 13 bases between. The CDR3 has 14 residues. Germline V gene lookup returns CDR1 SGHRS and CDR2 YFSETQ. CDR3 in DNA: TGCGCCAGCAGCGAAGGTTCCCACCCAGATACGCAGTATTTT. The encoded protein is CASSEGSHPDTQYF.

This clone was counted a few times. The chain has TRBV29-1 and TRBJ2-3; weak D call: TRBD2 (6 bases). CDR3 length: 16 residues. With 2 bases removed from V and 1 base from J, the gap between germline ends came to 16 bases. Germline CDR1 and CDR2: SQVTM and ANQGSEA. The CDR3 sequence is CSVEHNWRARTDTQYF. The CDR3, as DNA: TGCAGCGTTGAACATAATTGGAGGGCACGCACAGATACGCAGTATTTT.

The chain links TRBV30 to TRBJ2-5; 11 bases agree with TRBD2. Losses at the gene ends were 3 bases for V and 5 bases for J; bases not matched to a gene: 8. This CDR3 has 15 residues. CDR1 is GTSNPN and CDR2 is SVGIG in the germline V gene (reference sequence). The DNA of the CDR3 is TGTGCCTGGAGGTTAGCGGGGGGGCCGCGTGAGACCCAGTACTTC. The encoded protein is CAWRLAGGPRETQYF.

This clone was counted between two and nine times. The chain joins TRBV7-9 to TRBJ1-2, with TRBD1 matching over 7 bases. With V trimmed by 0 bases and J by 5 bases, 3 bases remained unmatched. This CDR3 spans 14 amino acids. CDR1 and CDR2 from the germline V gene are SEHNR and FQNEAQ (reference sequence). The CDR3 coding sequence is TGTGCCAGCAGCTTAGCGTCAGGGGGGTATGGCTACACCTTC. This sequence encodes CASSLASGGYGYTF.

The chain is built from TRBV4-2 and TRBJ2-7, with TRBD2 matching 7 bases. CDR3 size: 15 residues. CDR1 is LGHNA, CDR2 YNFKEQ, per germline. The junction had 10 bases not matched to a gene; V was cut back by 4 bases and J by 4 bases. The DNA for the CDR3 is TGTGCCAGCAGCCGAGAGGTCGGGGGGATATACGAGCAGTACTTC. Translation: CASSREVGGIYEQYF.

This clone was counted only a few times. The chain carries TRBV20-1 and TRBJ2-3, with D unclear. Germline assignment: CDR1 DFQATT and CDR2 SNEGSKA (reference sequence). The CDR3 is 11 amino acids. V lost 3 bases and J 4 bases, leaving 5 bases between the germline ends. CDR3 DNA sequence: TGCAGTGCTAGTACCTCAGATACGCAGTATTTT. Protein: CSASTSDTQYF.

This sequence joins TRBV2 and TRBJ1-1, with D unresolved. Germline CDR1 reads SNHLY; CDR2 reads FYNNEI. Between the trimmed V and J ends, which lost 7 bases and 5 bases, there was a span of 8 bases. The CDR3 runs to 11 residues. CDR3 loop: CASTPRTEAFF. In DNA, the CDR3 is TGTGCCAGCACTCCGAGAACTGAAGCTTTCTTT. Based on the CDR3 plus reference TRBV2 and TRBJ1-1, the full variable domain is EPEVTQTPSHQVTQMGQEVILRCVPISNHLYFYWYRQILGQKVEFLVSFYNNEISEKSEIFDDQFSVERPDGSNFTLKIRSTKLEDSAMYFCASTPRTEAFFGQGTRLTVV.

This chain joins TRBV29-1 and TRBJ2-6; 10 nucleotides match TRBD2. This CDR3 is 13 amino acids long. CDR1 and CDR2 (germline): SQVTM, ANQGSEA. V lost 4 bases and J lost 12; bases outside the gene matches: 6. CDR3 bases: TGCAGCGTTGCCCTAGCGGGGGAGAGCGTCCTGACTTTC. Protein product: CSVALAGESVLTF.

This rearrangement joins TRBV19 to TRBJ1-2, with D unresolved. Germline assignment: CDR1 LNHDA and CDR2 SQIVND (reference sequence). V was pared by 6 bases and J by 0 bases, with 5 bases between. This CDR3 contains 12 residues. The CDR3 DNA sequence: TGTGCCAGTAGATTCACTAACTATGGCTACACCTTC. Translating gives CASRFTNYGYTF.

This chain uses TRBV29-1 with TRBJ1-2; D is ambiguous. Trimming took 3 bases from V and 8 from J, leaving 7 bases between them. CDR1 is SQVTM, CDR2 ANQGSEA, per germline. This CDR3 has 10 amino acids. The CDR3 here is CSVEGAGYTF. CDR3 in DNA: TGCAGCGTTGAGGGCGCGGGCTACACCTTC.

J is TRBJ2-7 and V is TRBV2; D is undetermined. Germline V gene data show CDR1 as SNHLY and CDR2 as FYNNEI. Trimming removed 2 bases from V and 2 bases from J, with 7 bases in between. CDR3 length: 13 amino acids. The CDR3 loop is CASSELGPYEQYF. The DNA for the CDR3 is TGTGCCAGCAGTGAATTAGGGCCCTACGAGCAGTACTTC.